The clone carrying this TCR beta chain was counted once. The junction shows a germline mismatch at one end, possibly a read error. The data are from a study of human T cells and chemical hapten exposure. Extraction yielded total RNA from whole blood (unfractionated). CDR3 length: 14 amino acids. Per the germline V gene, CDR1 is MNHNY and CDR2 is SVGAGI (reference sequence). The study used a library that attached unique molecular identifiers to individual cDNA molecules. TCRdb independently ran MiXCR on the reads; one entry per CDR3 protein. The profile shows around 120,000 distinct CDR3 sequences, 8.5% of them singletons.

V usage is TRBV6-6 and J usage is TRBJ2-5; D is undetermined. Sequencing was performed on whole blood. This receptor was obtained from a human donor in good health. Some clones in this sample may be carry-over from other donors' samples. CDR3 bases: TGTGCCAGCAGTTACGGCGGTCCCCAAGAGACCCAGTCCTTC. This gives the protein CASSYGGPQETQSF.